This T cell receptor (beta chain) is drawn from a study of blood T cell repertoires in COVID-19. Study information: Donors in the United States, Italy and Spain gave samples during acute or convalescent COVID-19.

In the original workflow: The authors estimated nucleated cell counts from reference gene primer amplification. Sequencing was performed with immunoSEQ multiplex PCR; in TCRdb, only in-frame clones are kept and a portion is missing. V and J calls and clone size come straight from that table; D and trimming were deduced from the DNA. The sample lists around 110,000 clones, 86% occurring once. Sequencing used peripheral blood. The sequence was collected from a man between 40 and 49 years old with acute or convalescent COVID-19.

CDR3 nucleotide sequence: TGTGCCAGCAGTCAAGACAGCGTGAATGAAAAACTGTTTTTT. Translated: CASSQDSVNEKLFF. This sequence joins TRBV7-9 and TRBJ1-4; perhaps TRBD1 as D (5 bases). Germline V gene lookup returns CDR1 SEHNR and CDR2 FQNEAQ (reference sequence). There are 14 residues in the CDR3. Trimming pared 6 bases from V and 5 bases from J, leaving 13 bases between.